These 25 T cell receptor beta chains share one sample of origin, sequenced in a study of cytomegalovirus exposure and HLA in healthy donors. PCR involved 60 Vbeta and 13 Jbeta primers. Sequencing used immunoSEQ multiplex PCR; TCRdb keeps in-frame clones, though not all of them. The sample consists of 200,000 to 250,000 clones, approximately 82% of them appearing once. The sample comprised PBMCs. The receptors derive from a woman aged 45-65 years in good health and CMV-seropositive.

The chain recombines TRBV5-4 with TRBJ2-5, with a weak D call TRBD1 (5 bases). Germline V gives CDR1 SGHNT, CDR2 YYREEE (reference sequence). Trimming stripped 3 bases from V and 5 bases from J, with 17 bases between. CDR3 length: 15 residues. The DNA for the CDR3 is TGTGCCAGCAGCTCGTCAGGGAATGTAAGGGAGACCCAGTACTTC. Residues: CASSSSGNVRETQYF.

CDR3 sequence (DNA): TGCACCAGTAACCTAGCGGGGGCGGGGAATGAGCAGTTCTTC. Translated, it gives CTSNLAGAGNEQFF. The chain has TRBV1 and TRBJ2-1; TRBD2 was called by the table and not checked on the DNA. TRBV1 is reported as a pseudogene. CDR3 size: 14 residues.

The chain has TRBV9 and TRBJ1-3; a weak D match, TRBD1 (5 bases). Trimming cost V 3 bases and J 0 bases, with 13 bases left between them. The length of the CDR3 is 16 residues. CDR1 and CDR2 from the germline V gene are SGDLS and YYNGEE. CDR3 in amino acids: CASSDPTESSGNTIYF. The CDR3 DNA follows: TGTGCCAGCAGCGACCCGACAGAGAGCTCTGGAAACACCATATATTTT.

The CDR3, as DNA: TGTGCCAGTAGTATAGGGACAGTGGCTGGGCAGCCCCAGCATTTT. It yields the protein CASSIGTVAGQPQHF. The V and J genes are TRBV19 and TRBJ1-5; D might be TRBD1 (6 bases). The CDR3 consists of 15 residues. Germline-derived CDR1 and CDR2 are LNHDA and SQIVND (reference sequence). V lost 1 base to trimming and J lost 7 bases, with 14 bases between them.

This chain links TRBV19 with TRBJ1-5; possibly TRBD1 for D (5 bases). From germline, CDR1 is LNHDA and CDR2 SQIVND (reference sequence). Trimming took 2 bases from V and 4 from J, leaving 15 bases between them. This CDR3 has 16 amino acids. The CDR3 spells CASSIRSGRANQPQHF. In DNA, the CDR3 is TGTGCCAGTAGTATACGCTCAGGGAGGGCTAATCAGCCCCAGCATTTT.

The gene calls are TRBV18 and TRBJ2-7; possible D gene TRBD2, 6 bases. The V end lost 7 bases, the J end lost 2 bases, and 15 bases lay between the germline ends. CDR3 length: 14 residues. CDR1 is KGHSH and CDR2 is LQKENI in the germline V gene. CDR3 DNA sequence: TGTGCCAGCTTGACCGGGACTGGACCCTACGAGCAGTACTTC. Protein sequence: CASLTGTGPYEQYF.

This rearrangement joins TRBV18 to TRBJ2-1; 9 nucleotides align to TRBD2. The CDR3 is made up of 14 amino acids. With 1 base clipped from V and 7 bases from J, the junction kept 2 bases outside the gene matches. From germline, CDR1 is KGHSH and CDR2 LQKENI. Here the CDR3 reads CASSPQAGGNEQFF. CDR3 bases: TGTGCCAGCTCACCACAGGCGGGAGGGAATGAGCAGTTCTTC.

This chain joins TRBV5-5 and TRBJ2-7, with D possibly matching TRBD2 (6 bases). V was pared by 4 bases and J by 3 bases, with 14 bases between. Per the germline V gene, CDR1 is SGHKS and CDR2 is YYEKEE (reference sequence). The CDR3 length is 14 residues. CDR3 sequence: CASSTPGLYYEQYF. The DNA for the CDR3 is TGTGCCAGCAGCACCCCGGGACTTTACTACGAGCAGTACTTC.

This clone was detected ten times or more. Within the sample, other DNA sequences also encode this same CDR3. The chain couples TRBV19 to TRBJ1-1; D remains unclear. This CDR3 contains 13 residues. The V end lost 3 bases, the J end lost 0 bases, and 5 bases lay between the germline ends. Germline-derived CDR1 and CDR2 are LNHDA and SQIVND (reference sequence). The CDR3 loop reads CASSISVNTEAFF. CDR3 DNA sequence: TGTGCCAGTAGTATTTCGGTGAACACTGAAGCTTTCTTT.

This rearrangement joins TRBV5-1 to TRBJ1-2, with 7 bases aligning to TRBD1. The CDR3 loop spans 20 amino acids. CDR1 and CDR2 (germline): SGHRS, YFSETQ. Trimming removed 5 bases from V and 4 bases from J; junction bases left unmatched: 26. CDR3 coding DNA: TGCGCCAGCAGAGCGAAATCCGGGACAGCGTACGGGGGCCCTCGCTATGGCTACACCTTC. This codes for CASRAKSGTAYGGPRYGYTF.

This rearrangement joins TRBV6-1 to TRBJ1-1, with TRBD1 matching 7 bases. The ends lost 0 bases at V and 1 base at J; junction bases unmatched: 2. Germline V gene lookup returns CDR1 MNHNS and CDR2 SASEGT. This CDR3 is 15 amino acids long. CDR3 DNA: TGTGCCAGCAGTGAAGCGCGACAGGGGAACACTGAAGCTTTCTTT. It codes for CASSEARQGNTEAFF.

V usage is TRBV5-1 and J usage is TRBJ2-7, with D possibly matching TRBD2 (6 bases). This CDR3 contains 14 residues. V was pared by 4 bases and J by 7 bases, with 18 bases between. Germline V lookup: CDR1 SGHRS, CDR2 YFSETQ. For the CDR3, the DNA is TGCGCCAGCAGCCCCGGGACTGGGCTGGGGGAGCAGTACTTC. Amino acids: CASSPGTGLGEQYF.

This chain links TRBV18 with TRBJ1-5, with TRBD1 matching 11 bases. The CDR3 is made up of 15 amino acids. V was pared by 5 bases and J by 0 bases, with 0 bases of the junction left unmatched. Germline CDR1 KGHSH, CDR2 LQKENI. The CDR3 DNA reads TGTGCCAGCTCAGGACAGGGGGCTAGCAATCAGCCCCAGCATTTT. This translates into CASSGQGASNQPQHF.

The chain recombines TRBV4-3 with TRBJ1-1, with D possibly being TRBD1 (5 bases). Germline V CDR1 and CDR2: LGHNA, YSLEER. The CDR3 extends over 13 amino acids. V lost 0 bases to trimming and J lost 8 bases, with 10 bases between them. CDR3: CASSQDRQGEAFF. The CDR3 nucleotides are TGCGCCAGCAGCCAAGATCGTCAGGGAGAAGCTTTCTTT.

This clone was seen only once. V and J are TRBV11-2 and TRBJ1-1, with D perhaps TRBD1 (6 bases). The CDR3 consists of 17 residues. CDR1 and CDR2 from the germline V gene are SGHAT and FQNNGV. Trimming removed 5 bases at V and 0 bases at J, with 19 bases between. CDR3 region: CASSRQAITQMNTEAFF. Here the CDR3 DNA reads TGTGCCAGCAGCAGACAGGCGATTACTCAGATGAACACTGAAGCTTTCTTT.

The V gene is TRBV6-1, the J gene TRBJ2-5, with no clear D. The DNA end lines up better with TRBJ2-7; the J call may be wrong. The germline V gene encodes CDR1 MNHNS and CDR2 SASEGT. CDR3 length equals 15 residues. The CDR3 DNA sequence: TGTGCCAGCAGAGCAACCAGGTCCCCGGTGTACGAGCAGTACTTC. Protein sequence: CASRATRSPVYEQYF.

This clone was seen more than once but under ten times. The chain combines TRBV25-1 with TRBJ1-1, with no clear D. This CDR3 contains 13 residues. The V and J ends lost 4 bases and 0 bases respectively, with 6 bases between them. Germline CDR1 reads MGHDK; CDR2 reads SYGVNS. The CDR3 sequence: CASSAELNTEAFF. CDR3 in DNA: TGTGCCAGCAGTGCCGAGCTGAACACTGAAGCTTTCTTT.

This clone appeared once. The genes are TRBV9 and TRBJ1-1; a weak D match, TRBD1 (6 bases). V lost 3 bases and J lost 4, with 16 bases in between. Germline V gene data show CDR1 as SGDLS and CDR2 as YYNGEE. The CDR3 has 15 amino acids. The CDR3 sequence is CASSELNRGGTEAFF. As DNA, the CDR3 is TGTGCCAGCAGCGAACTCAACAGAGGGGGCACTGAAGCTTTCTTT.

This chain uses TRBV4-1 with TRBJ1-1; no definite D call. The CDR3 extends over 13 amino acids. V lost 0 bases, J lost 11 bases, and 13 bases lay in between. The germline V gene encodes CDR1 MGHRA and CDR2 YSYEKL. The CDR3 nucleotides are TGCGCCAGCAGCCAAGATCGCGGGTTTTGGGCTTTCTTT. Translation: CASSQDRGFWAFF.

The CDR3 here is CASRERSGGWNEKLFF. The DNA of the CDR3 is TGTGCCAGCAGGGAAAGGAGCGGGGGGTGGAATGAAAAACTGTTTTTT. The chain recombines TRBV6-1 with TRBJ1-4; TRBD1 might be the D (5 bases). Trimming took off 6 bases at V and 5 bases at J, with 19 bases between the two ends. Germline V gene lookup returns CDR1 MNHNS and CDR2 SASEGT. CDR3 size: 16 residues.

The chain recombines TRBV5-1 with TRBJ2-2, with no clear D. The CDR3 loop spans 16 amino acids. Germline lookup yields CDR1 SGHRS and CDR2 YFSETQ. V was trimmed by 0 bases and J by 0 bases, leaving 9 bases between them. CDR3: CASSLGRRSNTGELFF. CDR3 in DNA: TGCGCCAGCAGCTTGGGGCGGCGGTCGAACACCGGGGAGCTGTTTTTT. Variable domain in full (rest from reference TRBV5-1 and TRBJ2-2): KAGVTQTPRYLIKTRGQQVTLSCSPISGHRSVSWYQQTPGQGLQFLFEYFSETQRNKGNFPGRFSGRQFSNSRSEMNVSTLELGDSALYLCASSLGRRSNTGELFFGEGSRLTVL.

The V and J genes are TRBV30 and TRBJ2-7, with 7 bases that match TRBD1. Germline V gives CDR1 GTSNPN, CDR2 SVGIG (reference sequence). This CDR3 region has 13 residues. With 2 bases clipped from V and 3 bases from J, the junction kept 4 bases outside the gene matches. The CDR3 reads CAWSPGTDYEQYF. CDR3 nucleotide sequence: TGTGCCTGGAGTCCCGGGACAGACTACGAGCAGTACTTC.

This chain links TRBV5-8 with TRBJ2-7; 7 bases are shared with TRBD1. J lost 1 base, V lost 4 bases, and 5 bases had no gene match. The CDR3 length is 14 residues. The germline gives CDR1 SGHTS, CDR2 YDEGEE. This CDR3 is CASSLDRVSYEQYF. The CDR3 DNA reads as TGTGCCAGCAGCCTAGACAGGGTATCCTACGAGCAGTACTTC.

This chain connects TRBV28 to TRBJ2-5, with D possibly TRBD1 on 5 matching bases. V shed 5 bases and J shed 1 base, with 14 bases lying between them. This CDR3 spans 15 amino acids. Germline V gives CDR1 MDHEN, CDR2 SYDVKM. The CDR3 coding sequence is TGTGCCAGCAGTGGGGTGGGTCAGGGCCAAGAGACCCAGTACTTC. It yields the protein CASSGVGQGQETQYF.

This chain uses TRBV19 with TRBJ1-1, with D maybe TRBD1 (6 bases). V lost 6 bases, J lost 2 bases, and 10 bases lay in between. Germline CDR1 is LNHDA and CDR2 is SQIVND (reference sequence). This CDR3 is 13 amino acids long. The CDR3 loop reads CASSQTGNTEAFF. The CDR3 DNA reads TGTGCCAGTAGCCAGACAGGAAACACTGAAGCTTTCTTT.